This T cell receptor beta chain derives from a study of blood T cells in healthy people across ages (dated by TCRdb to between 2014 and 2017). Study-level background: In model experiments, template switching captured roughly one uniquely barcoded TCR beta cDNA molecule for every two T cells. The study measured age-related changes in TCR beta repertoire diversity using deep sequencing normalized with unique cDNA molecular identifiers. Four age groups were formed from the donors: young (average around 15 years), middle-aged (approximately 42), aged (about 68) and long-lived (roughly 81). To avoid experimental bias, donors of different ages were spread randomly across the sequencing lanes. Using the same blood draw, the study looked at two additional independent replicas of 1 million unique cDNA reads for two donors, one aged 18 to 30 and the other aged 80 or older. Study-level results and caveats: Bulk unsorted PBMC profiling prevented conclusive comparison of naive and antigen-experienced compartments. Observed TCR beta diversity correlated strongly with the percentage of naive T cells measured by flow cytometry. Because the CMV infection status of the donors was unknown, age-related changes in expanded clonotypes may potentially have been confounded. The long-lived group showed more naive CD4+ T cells, fewer expanded clones and increased TCR diversity than the aged group, suggesting age selection. Estimates of total diversity from one million sequenced T cells were regarded as lower bounds and underestimates. As age increased, observed TCR beta diversity per million T cells dropped in a roughly linear way, and a significant reduction was already evident by age 40.

The germline V gene encodes CDR1 SGHVS and CDR2 FQNEAQ. The junction shows trimming of 1 base on V and 8 bases on J, plus 15 bases between the germline ends. From the cysteine through the phenylalanine, the CDR3 covers 15 amino acids. Of the read, only the CDR3 DNA is kept; its 45 bases are in frame from base 1. The library was prepared using 5' RACE. The second PCR ran for roughly 6 to 11 cycles and used a J-beta primer mix along with a sample-barcoded 5' primer. A unique molecular identifier was introduced onto each TCR beta cDNA molecule by a template-switch 5' adaptor carrying 12 random nucleotides. Each sample yielded at least 2.5 million CDR3-containing paired-end reads. First-strand cDNA was synthesized from all RNA with the Mint cDNA synthesis kit, primed by a TRBC-specific oligonucleotide. After uracil-DNA glycosylase treatment, a first 18-cycle PCR used universal primers M1SS and BC2_uni_R on all cDNA. In the original analysis: For normalization, 1 million high-quality reads were randomly selected from each sample, with every read carrying a distinct molecular identifier. Instead of being binned into consensus sequences, reads with shared molecular identifiers were discarded. MiTCR, run with a Q25 quality threshold and the strictest error-elimination algorithm, handled CDR3 identification, clonotype clustering and error correction. A nonparametric unseen species model with Euler transformation was used to estimate lower-bound total TCR beta diversity. TCRdb itself trimmed the public reads at Q25 with fastp, ran MiXCR and retained productive beta chains. For every CDR3 protein sequence, its rows merge into one entry that carries the most common genes and DNA. The V and J calls reflect TCRdb's pipeline rather than the authors' work. In this sample the table shows approximately 1,700,000 distinct CDR3 sequences, roughly 43% of which occur a single time. The ten largest clones take up 23% of the sample.

On this clonotype itself: Its antigen is still unknown. Per-base quality was not reported, and no clone a single base away is much larger than it.

Systemically healthy Caucasian individuals from Russia, around 38 in total and aged roughly 6 to 100 years, were included as donors. Approximately 10 milliliters of peripheral blood were collected from each donor into EDTA-treated Vacutainer tubes. Ficoll-Paque density-gradient centrifugation was used to isolate PBMCs, with at least 7 million obtained per sample. Total RNA was extracted from PBMCs with Trizol reagent, with at least 6 micrograms obtained per sample. Naive CD45RAhigh/CD27high T cell percentages were measured by flow cytometry on a PBMC aliquot from every donor. The sequence is built from TRBV7-8 and TRBJ2-1; no D gene can be assigned with confidence. The specimen sequenced was blood. This clonotype originated in a human donor in good health. The CDR3 corresponds to CASSLVGPAGDEQFF. The nucleotides read TGTGCCAGCAGCTTAGTCGGTCCAGCTGGGGATGAGCAGTTCTTC.